This T cell receptor (beta chain) originates from a study of blood T cell repertoires in COVID-19. The CDR3 runs 15 residues. In germline, CDR1 is MDHEN, CDR2 SYDVKM. Trimming stripped 3 bases from V and 4 bases from J, with 15 bases between. In the original workflow: Researchers report that nucleated cell counts were estimated from reference gene primer amplification. Libraries were prepared by immunoSEQ multiplex PCR; TCRdb keeps only in-frame clonotypes and omits some of them. D and trimming come from the DNA, and the V and J calls and clone size come from that table. The sample records approximately 97,000 clones, 70% to 90% being singletons.

V usage is TRBV28 and J usage is TRBJ1-2; TRBD1 might be the D (5 bases). This sequence originates from a woman of 80 years or more with acute or convalescent COVID-19. The sample comprised peripheral blood. The CDR3 DNA follows: TGTGCCAGCAGTTTGTCCCCACAGGAAGCCTATGGCTACACCTTC. Its protein product is CASSLSPQEAYGYTF.